A selection of T cell receptor beta chains follows, all from one sample in a study of beta chain features in type 1 diabetes. The protocol was immunoSEQ multiplex PCR, while the TCRdb copy is restricted to in-frame clones and leaves out a portion. This table holds fewer than 200,000 clones, approximately 8.1% found once. The specimen was central memory CD4+ T cells from blood. The receptors originated from a man aged 18 to 30 in good health. Each CDR3 is given with its conserved first and last residue. A D gene is named only where the DNA matches it firmly. Clone size is shown for a subset of rows, as once, few, many or a class of expanded clone.

>many|TRBV27|NA|TRBJ2-3
CASSFQTSTDTQYF
TGTGCCAGCAGTTTCCAGACTAGCACAGATACGCAGTATTTT
>few|TRBV6-5|TRBD1|TRBJ2-5
CASSRRDRGTQYF
TGTGCCAGCAGCCGTCGGGACAGAGGGACCCAGTACTTC
>few|TRBV28|NA|TRBJ1-2
CASSLPGHPNYGYTF
TGTGCCAGCAGTCTGCCAGGCCACCCAAACTATGGCTACACCTTC
>many|TRBV7-2|TRBD1|TRBJ1-5
CASSDQPGGNNQPQHF
TGTGCCAGCAGCGACCAGCCAGGGGGCAACAATCAGCCCCAGCATTTT
>NA|TRBV5-4|TRBD1|TRBJ1-4
CASSQDRAEKLFF
TGTGCCAGCAGCCAAGACAGGGCTGAAAAACTGTTTTTT
>few|TRBV6-5|NA|TRBJ2-1
CASSSGLMEGAEQFF
TGTGCCAGCAGTTCCGGACTTATGGAGGGGGCTGAGCAGTTCTTC
>NA|TRBV10-3|TRBD1|TRBJ1-1
CAIRTDRGTGTEAFF
TGTGCCATCAGGACGGACAGGGGGACGGGCACTGAAGCTTTCTTT
>few|TRBV15|NA|TRBJ2-3
CATSRVDREADTQYF
TGTGCCACCAGCAGAGTTGACAGGGAGGCAGATACGCAGTATTTT
>many|TRBV30|NA|TRBJ1-5
CAWSQGRNQPQHF
TGTGCCTGGAGTCAGGGCCGAAATCAGCCCCAGCATTTT
>NA|TRBV30|NA|TRBJ2-7
CAFQPLTGSYEQYF
TGTGCCTTCCAACCTCTAACAGGCTCCTACGAGCAGTACTTC
>NA|TRBV11-1|NA|TRBJ1-1
CASSLALTRAGNTEAFF
TGTGCCAGCAGCTTAGCGCTAACACGAGCAGGGAACACTGAAGCTTTCTTT
>NA|TRBV28|NA|TRBJ2-5
CASSLSAPLGETQYF
TGTGCCAGCAGTTTAAGTGCGCCCCTCGGAGAGACCCAGTACTTC
>many|TRBV4-3|TRBD1|TRBJ1-2
CASSRQMTGDGGYTF
TGCGCCAGCAGCCGACAAATGACAGGGGACGGAGGCTACACCTTC
>many|TRBV23-1|TRBD1|TRBJ2-1
CASSGSGTVSYNEQFF
TGCGCCAGCAGCGGATCGGGGACAGTCTCCTACAATGAGCAGTTCTTC
>NA|TRBV7-6|NA|TRBJ2-5
CASSRSGETQYF
TGTGCCAGCAGCCGTTCGGGGGAGACCCAGTACTTC
>few|TRBV5-1|NA|TRBJ2-2
CASSSGQNTGELFF
TGCGCCAGCAGCTCAGGACAGAACACCGGGGAGCTGTTTTTT
>NA|TRBV5-6|TRBD2|TRBJ2-5
CASSLARGGGRLFGETQYF
TGTGCCAGCAGCTTGGCCCGTGGGGGCGGGAGGTTGTTCGGAGAGACCCAGTACTTC
>few|TRBV30|NA|TRBJ1-4
CAWSPGGSNEKLFF
TGTGCCTGGAGTCCCGGAGGAAGTAATGAAAAACTGTTTTTT
>few|TRBV2|TRBD2|TRBJ2-1
CASRVAGGPHNEQFF
TGTGCCAGCAGGGTAGCGGGGGGGCCACACAATGAGCAGTTCTTC
>many|TRBV14|TRBD2|TRBJ2-5
CASSQVLAGVETQYF
TGTGCCAGCAGCCAAGTCCTAGCGGGAGTAGAGACCCAGTACTTC
>NA|TRBV6-6|TRBD1|TRBJ2-7
CAISDQQGVHEQYF
TGTGCCATCAGTGACCAACAGGGGGTCCACGAGCAGTACTTC
>NA|TRBV4-1|NA|TRBJ1-2
CASSQGTRENYGYTF
TGCGCCAGCAGCCAAGGGACACGTGAAAACTATGGCTACACCTTC
>few|TRBV7-2|NA|TRBJ1-1
CASSLTRASTEAFF
TGTGCCAGCAGCTTAACCAGGGCAAGCACTGAAGCTTTCTTT
>NA|TRBV6-6|TRBD1|TRBJ1-5
CASSYSTGVQPQHF
TGTGCCAGCAGTTACTCGACAGGGGTGCAGCCCCAGCATTTT
>NA|TRBV9|TRBD1|TRBJ2-5
CASSVTGGQKETQYF
TGTGCCAGCAGCGTAACAGGGGGTCAGAAAGAGACCCAGTACTTC
>few|TRBV7-3|NA|TRBJ1-1
CASSLTEGSQTFF
TGTGCCAGCAGCTTAACGGAGGGCTCACAGACTTTCTTT
>few|TRBV6-5|NA|TRBJ2-3
CASSYLQGGTDTQYF
TGTGCCAGCAGTTACTTGCAGGGTGGCACAGATACGCAGTATTTT